The sequence of this TCR beta chain was determined in a study of blood T cell repertoires in COVID-19. Study-wide background: PBMCs, B-cell-depleted T cells, or T cells provided the cDNA or gDNA that made up the material.

Profiling relied on immunoSEQ multiplex PCR, and the TCRdb table lists in-frame clones only, not all of them. The data show approximately 60,000 clones, roughly 78% seen once. The CDR3 has 10 amino acids. Germline V gene lookup returns CDR1 SNHLY and CDR2 FYNNEI. The V gene lost 6 bases and the J gene lost 13 bases, with 12 bases spanning the gap. Sequences were obtained from peripheral blood. The rearrangement uses TRBV2 and TRBJ1-2, with D perhaps TRBD1 (6 bases). This TCR was recovered from a woman of 80 years or more with acute or convalescent COVID-19. The CDR3 loop is CASSERDITF. The CDR3 DNA sequence: TGTGCCAGCAGCGAACGGGACATCACCTTC.